This T cell receptor (beta chain) was captured by sequencing in a study of a mutant IDH1 vaccine in newly diagnosed glioma. Study context: Vaccines began 4-6 weeks after radiotherapy alone, or with temozolomide cycles.

Here immunoSEQ multiplex PCR was the method, and the copy in TCRdb shows in-frame clones only, minus some. The sample holds about 69,000 clones, more than 85% seen once. This clone occurred once. The antigen remains undetermined. Time point: week 35, safety follow-up. The investigators gave 300 ug of mutant IDH1 20-mer peptide in each vaccine dose, together with topical imiquimod. This receptor was taken from a man in his thirties or forties with glioma. Sample: PBMCs, taken from a glioma patient whose treatment included an IDH1 peptide vaccine.

DNA of the CDR3: TGTGCCAGCAAAGGGGACAGGGGCCCTACCTACGAGCAGTACTTC. Amino acids: CASKGDRGPTYEQYF. V is TRBV2 and J is TRBJ2-7; 10 nucleotides match TRBD1. Germline V CDR1 and CDR2: SNHLY, FYNNEI. CDR3 length: 15 residues. The junction had 8 bases not matched to a gene; V was cut back by 7 bases and J by 2 bases. Complete variable domain (other parts from reference TRBV2 and TRBJ2-7): EPEVTQTPSHQVTQMGQEVILRCVPISNHLYFYWYRQILGQKVEFLVSFYNNEISEKSEIFDDQFSVERPDGSNFTLKIRSTKLEDSAMYFCASKGDRGPTYEQYFGPGTRLTVT.